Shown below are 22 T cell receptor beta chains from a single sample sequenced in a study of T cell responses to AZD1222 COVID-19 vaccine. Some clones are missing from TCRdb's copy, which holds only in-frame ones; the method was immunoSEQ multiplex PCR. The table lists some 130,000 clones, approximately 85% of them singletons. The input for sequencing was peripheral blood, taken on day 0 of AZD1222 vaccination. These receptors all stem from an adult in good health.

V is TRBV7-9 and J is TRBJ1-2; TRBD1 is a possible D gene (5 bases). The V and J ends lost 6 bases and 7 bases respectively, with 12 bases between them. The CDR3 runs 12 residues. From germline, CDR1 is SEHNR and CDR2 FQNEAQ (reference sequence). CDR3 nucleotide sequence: TGTGCCAGCAGGATGGGAGGGGCTGGCTACACCTTC. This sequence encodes CASRMGGAGYTF.

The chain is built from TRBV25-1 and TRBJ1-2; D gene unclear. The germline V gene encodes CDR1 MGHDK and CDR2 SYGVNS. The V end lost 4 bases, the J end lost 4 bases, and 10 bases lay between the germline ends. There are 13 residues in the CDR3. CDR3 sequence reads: CASSVTEFYGYTF. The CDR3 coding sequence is TGTGCCAGCAGTGTAACAGAATTCTATGGCTACACCTTC.

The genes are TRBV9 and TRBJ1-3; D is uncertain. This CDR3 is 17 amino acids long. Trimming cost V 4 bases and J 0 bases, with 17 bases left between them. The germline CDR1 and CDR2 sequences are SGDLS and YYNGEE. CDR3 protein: CASSHSSPTVSGNTIYF. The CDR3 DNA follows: TGTGCCAGCAGCCATAGCTCCCCCACAGTCTCTGGAAACACCATATATTTT.

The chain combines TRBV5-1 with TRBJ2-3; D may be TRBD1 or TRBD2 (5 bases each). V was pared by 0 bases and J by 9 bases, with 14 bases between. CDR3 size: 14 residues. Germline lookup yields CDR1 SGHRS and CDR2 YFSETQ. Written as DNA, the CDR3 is TGCGCCAGCAGCTTGGGAGGTTTTGGGGACACGCAGTATTTT. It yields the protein CASSLGGFGDTQYF.

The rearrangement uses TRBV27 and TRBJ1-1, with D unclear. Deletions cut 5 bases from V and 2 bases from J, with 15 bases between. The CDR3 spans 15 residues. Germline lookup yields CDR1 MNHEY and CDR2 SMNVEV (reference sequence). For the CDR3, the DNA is TGTGCCAGCAGTGTCCGCCGGATCCAAAACACTGAAGCTTTCTTT. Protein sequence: CASSVRRIQNTEAFF.

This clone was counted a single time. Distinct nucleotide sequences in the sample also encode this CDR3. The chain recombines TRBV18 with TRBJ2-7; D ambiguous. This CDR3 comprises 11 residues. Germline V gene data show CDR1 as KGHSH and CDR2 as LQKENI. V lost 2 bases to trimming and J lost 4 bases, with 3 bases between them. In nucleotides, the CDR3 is TGTGCCAGCTCACCAGGATACGAGCAGTACTTC. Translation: CASSPGYEQYF.

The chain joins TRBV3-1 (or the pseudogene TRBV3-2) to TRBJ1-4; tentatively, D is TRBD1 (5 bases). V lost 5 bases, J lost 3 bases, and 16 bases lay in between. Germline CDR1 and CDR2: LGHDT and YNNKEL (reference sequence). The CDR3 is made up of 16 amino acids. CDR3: CASSELWGRSNEKLFF. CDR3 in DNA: TGTGCCAGCAGCGAACTTTGGGGCAGGTCTAATGAAAAACTGTTTTTT.

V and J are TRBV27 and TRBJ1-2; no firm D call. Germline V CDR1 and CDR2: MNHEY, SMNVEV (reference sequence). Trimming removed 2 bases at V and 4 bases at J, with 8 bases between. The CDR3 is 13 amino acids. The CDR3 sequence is CASSLVSSYGYTF. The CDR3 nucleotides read TGTGCCAGCAGTTTAGTATCCAGCTATGGCTACACCTTC.

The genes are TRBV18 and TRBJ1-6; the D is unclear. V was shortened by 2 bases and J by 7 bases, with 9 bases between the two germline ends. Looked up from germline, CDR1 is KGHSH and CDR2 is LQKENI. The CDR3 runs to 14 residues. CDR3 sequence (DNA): TGTGCCAGCTCACCAATAGGGCCGAATTCACCCCTCCACTTT. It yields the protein CASSPIGPNSPLHF.

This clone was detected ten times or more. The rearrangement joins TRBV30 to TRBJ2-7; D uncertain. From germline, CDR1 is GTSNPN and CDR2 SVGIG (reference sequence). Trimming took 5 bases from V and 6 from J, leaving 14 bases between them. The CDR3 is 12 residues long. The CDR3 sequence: CAWGPPTGEQYF. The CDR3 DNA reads TGTGCCTGGGGGCCCCCAACCGGCGAGCAGTACTTC.

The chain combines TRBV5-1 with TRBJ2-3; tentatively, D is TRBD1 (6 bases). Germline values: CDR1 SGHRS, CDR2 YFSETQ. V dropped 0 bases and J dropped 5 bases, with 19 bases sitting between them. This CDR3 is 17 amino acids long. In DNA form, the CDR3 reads TGCGCCAGCAGCTTGGCGGTGACAGGCAATTCGCAAGATACGCAGTATTTT. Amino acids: CASSLAVTGNSQDTQYF.

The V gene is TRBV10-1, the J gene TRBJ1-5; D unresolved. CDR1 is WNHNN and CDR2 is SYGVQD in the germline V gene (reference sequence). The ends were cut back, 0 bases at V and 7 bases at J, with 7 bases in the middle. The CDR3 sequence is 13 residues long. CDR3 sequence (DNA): TGCGCCAGCAGTGAGTCGTTGGGACAGCCCCAGCATTTT. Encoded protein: CASSESLGQPQHF.

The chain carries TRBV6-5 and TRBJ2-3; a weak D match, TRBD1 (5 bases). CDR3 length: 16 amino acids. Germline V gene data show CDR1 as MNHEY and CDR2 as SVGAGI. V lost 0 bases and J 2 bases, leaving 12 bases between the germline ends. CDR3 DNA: TGTGCCAGCAGTTACTCCTACCAGGGTACCACAGATACGCAGTATTTT. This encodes CASSYSYQGTTDTQYF.

DNA of the CDR3: TGCGCCAGCAGCTCTGGACGGGGGACCTCCTACAATGAGCAGTTCTTC. Its protein product is CASSSGRGTSYNEQFF. The V and J genes are TRBV5-1 and TRBJ2-1; weak D call: TRBD2 (6 bases). Trimming took 3 bases from V and 0 from J, leaving 13 bases between them. The germline V gene has CDR1 SGHRS and CDR2 YFSETQ. CDR3 length equals 16 residues. The variable domain in full, completed from reference TRBV5-1 and TRBJ2-1, reads KAGVTQTPRYLIKTRGQQVTLSCSPISGHRSVSWYQQTPGQGLQFLFEYFSETQRNKGNFPGRFSGRQFSNSRSEMNVSTLELGDSALYLCASSSGRGTSYNEQFFGPGTRLTVL.

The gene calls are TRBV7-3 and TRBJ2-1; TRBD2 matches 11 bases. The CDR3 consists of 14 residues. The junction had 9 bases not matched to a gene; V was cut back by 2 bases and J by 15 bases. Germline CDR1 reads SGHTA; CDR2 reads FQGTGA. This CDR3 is CASSLVASGGSRFF. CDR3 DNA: TGTGCCAGCAGCTTAGTGGCTAGCGGGGGGTCCCGGTTCTTC.

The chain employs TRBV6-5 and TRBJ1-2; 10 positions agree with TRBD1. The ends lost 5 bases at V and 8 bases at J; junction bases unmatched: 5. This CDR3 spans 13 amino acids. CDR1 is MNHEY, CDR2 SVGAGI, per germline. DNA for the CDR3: TGTGCCAGCAGTACAGGGGACAGGGGCGGCTACACCTTC. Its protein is CASSTGDRGGYTF.

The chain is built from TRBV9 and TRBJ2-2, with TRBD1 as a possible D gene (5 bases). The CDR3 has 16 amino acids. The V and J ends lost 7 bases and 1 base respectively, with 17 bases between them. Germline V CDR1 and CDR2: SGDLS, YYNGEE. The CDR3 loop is CASSNTGTLNTGELFF. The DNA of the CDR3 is TGTGCCAGCTCTAATACAGGCACCCTGAACACCGGGGAGCTGTTTTTT. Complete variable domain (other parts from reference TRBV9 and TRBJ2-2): DSGVTQTPKHLITATGQRVTLRCSPRSGDLSVYWYQQSLDQGLQFLIQYYNGEERAKGNILERFSAQQFPDLHSELNLSSLELGDSALYFCASSNTGTLNTGELFFGEGSRLTVL.

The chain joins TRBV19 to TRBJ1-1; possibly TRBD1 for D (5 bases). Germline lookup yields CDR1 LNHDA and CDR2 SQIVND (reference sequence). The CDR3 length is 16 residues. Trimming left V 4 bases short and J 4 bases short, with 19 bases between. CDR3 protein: CASSTGTDWRGTEAFF. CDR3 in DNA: TGTGCCAGTAGTACCGGGACGGACTGGCGGGGCACTGAAGCTTTCTTT.

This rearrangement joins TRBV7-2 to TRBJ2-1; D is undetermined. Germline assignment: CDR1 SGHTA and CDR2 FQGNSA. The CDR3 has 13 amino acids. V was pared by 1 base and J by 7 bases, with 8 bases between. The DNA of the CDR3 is TGTGCCAGCAGCTTAGTGCAAGTGAATGAGCAGTTCTTC. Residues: CASSLVQVNEQFF.

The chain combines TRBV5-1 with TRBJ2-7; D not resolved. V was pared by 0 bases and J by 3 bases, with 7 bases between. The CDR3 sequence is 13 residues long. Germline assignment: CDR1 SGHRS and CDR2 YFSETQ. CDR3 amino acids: CASSLVADYEQYF. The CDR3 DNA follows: TGCGCCAGCAGCTTGGTGGCGGACTACGAGCAGTACTTC.

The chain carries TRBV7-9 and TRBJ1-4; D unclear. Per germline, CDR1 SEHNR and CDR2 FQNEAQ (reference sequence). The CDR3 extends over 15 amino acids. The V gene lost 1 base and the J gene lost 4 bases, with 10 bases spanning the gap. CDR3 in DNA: TGTGCCAGCAGCTTAGGGGGAGGAGGTAATGAAAAACTGTTTTTT. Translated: CASSLGGGGNEKLFF. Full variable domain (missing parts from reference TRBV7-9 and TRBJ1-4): DTGVSQNPRHKITKRGQNVTFRCDPISEHNRLYWYRQTLGQGPEFLTYFQNEAQLEKSRLLSDRFSAERPKGSFSTLEIQRTEQGDSAMYLCASSLGGGGNEKLFFGSGTQLSVL.

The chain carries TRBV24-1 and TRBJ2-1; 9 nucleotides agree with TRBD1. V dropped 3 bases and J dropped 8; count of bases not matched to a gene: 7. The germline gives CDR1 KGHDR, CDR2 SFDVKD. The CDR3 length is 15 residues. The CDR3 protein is CATSDGRDRVDEQFF. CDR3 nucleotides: TGTGCCACCAGTGATGGACGGGACAGGGTAGATGAGCAGTTCTTC.